The 19 T cell receptor beta chains below come from one sample, sequenced in a study of Ad26.COV2.S vaccination and SARS-CoV-2 variants. Treatment in this sample: around 19 received Ad26.COV2.S at low or high dose, single or two shots; several received placebo; per-sample allocation not given. Repertoires come from day 63 after the first vaccine or placebo injection. Using immunoSEQ multiplex PCR, the repertoire was profiled, and TCRdb retains in-frame clones only, with some absent. The sample yields approximately 450,000 clones, roughly 90% seen once. The sequenced sample was peripheral blood, obtained in a trial of Ad26.COV2.S vaccine versus placebo. The receptors here all came from a person aged 18-60 years who received the Ad26.COV2.S COVID-19 vaccine or a placebo.

The genes are TRBV5-8 and TRBJ1-5, with 7 bases that match TRBD1. This CDR3 has 17 amino acids. Germline V gene lookup returns CDR1 SGHTS and CDR2 YDEGEE. The V segment lost 5 bases and the J segment 0 bases; nucleotides outside the gene matches: 11. CDR3 nucleotides: TGTGCCAGCAGTCCTGAAGACAGGGAGGATAGCAATCAGCCCCAGCATTTT. Residues: CASSPEDREDSNQPQHF.

The chain couples TRBV29-1 to TRBJ2-7; 7 bases align to TRBD1. Germline lookup yields CDR1 SQVTM and CDR2 ANQGSEA. V lost 7 bases and J lost 6; bases outside the gene matches: 6. The length of the CDR3 is 11 residues. CDR3 residues: CSANTGAEQYF. In nucleotides, the CDR3 is TGCAGCGCCAATACAGGGGCCGAGCAGTACTTC.

The chain is built from TRBV30 and TRBJ2-3, with no clear D. The CDR3 is made up of 15 amino acids. V was pared by 0 bases and J by 0 bases, with 10 bases between. The germline V gene has CDR1 GTSNPN and CDR2 SVGIG (reference sequence). In DNA form, the CDR3 reads TGTGCCTGGAGTGTCGGAACCGCTAGCACAGATACGCAGTATTTT. Translating it yields CAWSVGTASTDTQYF.

V gene TRBV29-1 combines with J gene TRBJ2-1; 7 bases map to TRBD2. CDR1 is SQVTM and CDR2 is ANQGSEA in the germline V gene. This CDR3 contains 15 residues. V shed 4 bases and J 7 bases; nucleotides not matched to a gene: 13. This chain's CDR3 is CSVGVLGGPLNEQFF. CDR3 bases: TGCAGCGTTGGGGTACTGGGAGGGCCTTTGAATGAGCAGTTCTTC.

V and J are TRBV21-1 and TRBJ2-2; TRBD1 is the table's D call, not checked against the DNA. TRBV21-1 is labeled a pseudogene. The CDR3 covers 21 residues. The CDR3 sequence: CASSKEGRPGTGVSNTGELFF. CDR3 DNA sequence: TGTGCCAGCAGCAAAGAAGGACGTCCCGGGACAGGAGTTTCGAACACCGGGGAGCTGTTTTTT.

CDR3 sequence reads: CASSPRDYEQYF. The CDR3 DNA reads TGCGCCAGCAGTCCCCGTGACTACGAGCAGTACTTC. This chain links TRBV10-2 with TRBJ2-7; D gene unclear. The length of the CDR3 is 12 residues. The ends were cut back, 5 bases at V and 3 bases at J, with 8 bases in the middle. Germline loops: CDR1 WSHSY, CDR2 SAAADI.

This chain joins TRBV7-8 and TRBJ2-2; D remains unclear. The CDR3 has 13 amino acids. In germline, CDR1 is SGHVS, CDR2 FQNEAQ. Trimming left V 3 bases short and J 2 bases short, with 4 bases between. CDR3 sequence (DNA): TGTGCCAGCAGCTTCGAAAACACCGGGGAGCTGTTTTTT. The encoded protein is CASSFENTGELFF.

The chain carries TRBV2 and TRBJ2-3, with unresolved D. Germline assignment: CDR1 SNHLY and CDR2 FYNNEI. V was clipped by 7 bases and J by 2 bases, with 7 bases between them. This CDR3 is built from 12 residues. CDR3 protein: CASTNITDTQYF. The DNA for the CDR3 is TGTGCCAGCACGAATATCACAGATACGCAGTATTTT.

The J gene is TRBJ2-1, the V gene TRBV19, with TRBD2 matching 7 bases. The V and J ends lost 9 bases and 0 bases, in that order; junction bases with no gene match: 5. CDR3 length: 14 residues. CDR1 and CDR2 (germline): LNHDA, SQIVND (reference sequence). The CDR3 sequence is CASQGGSSYNEQFF. The CDR3 bases are TGTGCCAGCCAAGGCGGGAGCTCCTACAATGAGCAGTTCTTC.

The chain combines TRBV27 with TRBJ1-1, with no clear D. V dropped 2 bases and J dropped 0 bases, with 4 bases sitting between them. This CDR3 has 13 residues. CDR1 MNHEY and CDR2 SMNVEV come from the germline V gene (reference sequence). For the CDR3, the DNA is TGTGCCAGCAGTTTAGAGTTGAACACTGAAGCTTTCTTT. Encoded protein: CASSLELNTEAFF.

The rearrangement joins TRBV6-5 to TRBJ2-7, with a possible D match to TRBD2 (5 bases). The CDR3 extends over 16 amino acids. In germline, CDR1 is MNHEY, CDR2 SVGAGI. The V end lost 0 bases, the J end lost 0 bases, and 12 bases lay between the germline ends. The CDR3: CASSYSIVGVSYEQYF. The CDR3 DNA reads as TGTGCCAGCAGTTACTCGATTGTCGGGGTCTCCTACGAGCAGTACTTC.

The V call is TRBV9, the J call TRBJ2-2; D might be TRBD2 (5 bases). The V gene lost 0 bases and the J gene lost 5 bases, with 17 bases spanning the gap. Germline CDR1 reads SGDLS; CDR2 reads YYNGEE. This CDR3 has 17 amino acids. Here the CDR3 DNA reads TGTGCCAGCAGCGTAGCAAGTACTAGTGGTCGTACCGGGGAGCTGTTTTTT. Translating it yields CASSVASTSGRTGELFF. The full variable domain, rest sourced from reference TRBV9 and TRBJ2-2, is DSGVTQTPKHLITATGQRVTLRCSPRSGDLSVYWYQQSLDQGLQFLIQYYNGEERAKGNILERFSAQQFPDLHSELNLSSLELGDSALYFCASSVASTSGRTGELFFGEGSRLTVL.

The chain has TRBV3-1 (or the pseudogene TRBV3-2) and TRBJ1-1, with TRBD1 as a possible D gene (6 bases). The CDR3 sequence is 17 residues long. Trimming removed 0 bases at V and 5 bases at J, with 19 bases between. Germline V gene lookup returns CDR1 LGHDT and CDR2 YNNKEL (reference sequence). Here the CDR3 DNA reads TGTGCCAGCAGCCAAGATCCCTCCGACAGGTTGGGTACTGAAGCTTTCTTT. This translates into CASSQDPSDRLGTEAFF.

The chain links TRBV18 to TRBJ2-1, with TRBD1 identical over 7 bases. Trimming removed 3 bases from V and 7 bases from J; junction bases left unmatched: 12. CDR1 is KGHSH and CDR2 is LQKENI in the germline V gene. The CDR3 length is 16 residues. In nucleotides, the CDR3 is TGTGCCAGCTCACCGGGGGACAGAGCCCGTGGGAATGAGCAGTTCTTC. Translation gives CASSPGDRARGNEQFF.

The V call is TRBV7-2, the J call TRBJ2-7; a possible D gene is TRBD2 (6 bases). Germline lookup yields CDR1 SGHTA and CDR2 FQGNSA. V dropped 1 base and J dropped 0 bases, with 7 bases sitting between them. The CDR3 totals 14 residues. The chain's CDR3 is CASSLGDSSYEQYF. The CDR3 DNA reads as TGTGCCAGCAGCTTAGGGGACTCCTCCTACGAGCAGTACTTC.

The J gene is TRBJ1-3, the V gene TRBV28, with TRBD1 identical over 8 bases. Germline V CDR1 and CDR2: MDHEN, SYDVKM. J gave up 0 bases and V 1 base, and 2 bases lay outside the gene matches. CDR3 size: 16 residues. The CDR3 spells CASSLFGQGSGNTIYF. The DNA for the CDR3 is TGTGCCAGCAGTTTATTTGGACAGGGCTCTGGAAACACCATATATTTT.

The rearrangement joins TRBV6-5 to TRBJ1-2, with 8 bases lining up with TRBD1. From germline, CDR1 is MNHEY and CDR2 SVGAGI. The V and J ends lost 6 bases and 6 bases, in that order; junction bases with no gene match: 9. The CDR3 covers 14 residues. CDR3 sequence (DNA): TGTGCCAGCAGGAAGACAGGGGCCGCCCATGGCTACACCTTC. Its protein product is CASRKTGAAHGYTF.

The V and J genes are TRBV3-1 (or the pseudogene TRBV3-2) and TRBJ2-3; TRBD2 matches at 11 bases. V trimming: 0 bases; J trimming: 4 bases; junction bases outside the gene matches: 0. Germline V gene sequence: CDR1 LGHDT, CDR2 YNNKEL (reference sequence). The CDR3 extends over 15 amino acids. In DNA form, the CDR3 reads TGTGCCAGCAGCCAAGATAGCGGGAGGGCAGATACGCAGTATTTT. Amino acid sequence: CASSQDSGRADTQYF.

The chain joins TRBV28 to TRBJ2-2, with 7 bases matching TRBD2. This CDR3 spans 16 amino acids. J lost 2 bases, V lost 1 base, and 4 bases had no gene match. Germline CDR1 reads MDHEN; CDR2 reads SYDVKM. The chain's CDR3 is CASSLFKAGNTGELFF. In DNA, the CDR3 is TGTGCCAGCAGTTTATTTAAAGCGGGAAACACCGGGGAGCTGTTTTTT.